These 2 T cell receptor beta chains came from one sample sequenced in a study of blood T cell repertoires in COVID-19. Method: immunoSEQ multiplex PCR; TCRdb's copy keeps in-frame clones and lacks some. The repertoire consists of 240,000 or so clones, with about four fifths occurring once and the leading ten covering more than 1.5%. The specimen was peripheral blood. These receptors all come from a man in his thirties or forties who had recovered from COVID-19.

The chain employs TRBV5-8 and TRBJ2-6; possibly TRBD1 for D (6 bases). The CDR3 runs 15 residues. V lost 0 bases and J lost 2, with 6 bases in between. Per the germline V gene, CDR1 is SGHTS and CDR2 is YDEGEE. The CDR3 protein is CASSLDRAGANVLTF. The CDR3 DNA sequence: TGTGCCAGCAGCTTGGACAGGGCTGGGGCCAACGTCCTGACTTTC.

This chain links TRBV7-9 with TRBJ1-4; no definite D call. CDR1 is SEHNR and CDR2 is FQNEAQ in the germline V gene (reference sequence). Trimming left V 4 bases short and J 4 bases short, with 13 bases between. This CDR3 contains 15 residues. CDR3 sequence: CASSYPADSNEKLFF. The CDR3 region has the DNA TGTGCCAGCAGCTACCCAGCGGATAGTAATGAAAAACTGTTTTTT.